The subject of this entry is one T cell receptor (beta chain). Its specificity is unknown. The entry originates in a study of T-cell reconstitution after alpha-beta-depleted transplantation in children. Whole-study results and caveats: Surviving recipient T cells and intrathymic progenitors accounted for some patients' high TCRbeta diversity at day 60. Alpha-beta T cells present about two months after transplant were reported to originate from several hundred expanded graft clones. The main origin of T-cell counts and diversity one year after transplant was newly produced T cells.

Unique molecular identifiers tagged the TCRbeta library. TCRdb re-analysed the PCR reads in MiXCR, keeping a single row per CDR3 protein. This table has 250,000 to 400,000 distinct CDR3 sequences, approximately 23% appearing once. CDR1 is SGHRS, CDR2 YFSETQ, per germline. V was pared by 4 bases and J by 8 bases, with 15 bases between. The CDR3 is 13 residues long. This chain connects TRBV5-1 to TRBJ1-1; D ambiguous. Sample: PBMCs, mostly from graft donor cells, taken 180 days after TCRalphabeta/CD19-depleted stem cell transplant. This clonotype originated in a male patient aged 10 to 17 who had a stem cell transplant for acute lymphoblastic leukemia, so the T cells may come from the graft donor. CDR3 region: CASSVGSKGEAFF. CDR3 DNA: TGCGCCAGCAGCGTCGGAAGTAAAGGCGAAGCTTTCTTT.